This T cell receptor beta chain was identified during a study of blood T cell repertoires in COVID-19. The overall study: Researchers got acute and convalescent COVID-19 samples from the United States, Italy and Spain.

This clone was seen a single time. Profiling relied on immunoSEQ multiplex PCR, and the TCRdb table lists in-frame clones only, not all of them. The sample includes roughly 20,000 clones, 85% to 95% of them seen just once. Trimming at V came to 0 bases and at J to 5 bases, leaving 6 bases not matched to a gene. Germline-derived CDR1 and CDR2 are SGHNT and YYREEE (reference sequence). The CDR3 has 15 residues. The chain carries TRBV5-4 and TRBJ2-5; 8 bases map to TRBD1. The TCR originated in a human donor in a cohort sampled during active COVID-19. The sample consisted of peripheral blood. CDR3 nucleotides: TGTGCCAGCAGCTTGGGACAGGGGAATATCGAGACCCAGTACTTC. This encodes CASSLGQGNIETQYF.